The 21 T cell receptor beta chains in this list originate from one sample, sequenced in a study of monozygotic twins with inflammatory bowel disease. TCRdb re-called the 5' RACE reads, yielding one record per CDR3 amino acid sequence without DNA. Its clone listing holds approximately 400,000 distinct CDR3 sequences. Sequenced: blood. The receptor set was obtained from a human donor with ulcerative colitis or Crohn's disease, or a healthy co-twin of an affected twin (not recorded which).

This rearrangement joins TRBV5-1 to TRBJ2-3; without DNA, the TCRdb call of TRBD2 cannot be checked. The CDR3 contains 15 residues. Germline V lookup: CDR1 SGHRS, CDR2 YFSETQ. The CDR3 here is CASSSTSGSTDTQYF.

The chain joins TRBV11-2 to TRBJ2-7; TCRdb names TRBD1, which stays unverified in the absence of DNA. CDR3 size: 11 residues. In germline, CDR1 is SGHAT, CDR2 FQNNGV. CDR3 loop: CASTPINEQYF. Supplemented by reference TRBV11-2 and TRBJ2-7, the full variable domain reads EAGVAQSPRYKIIEKRQSVAFWCNPISGHATLYWYQQILGQGPKLLIQFQNNGVVDDSQLPKDRFSAERLKGVDSTLKIQPAKLEDSAVYLCASTPINEQYFGPGTRLTVT.

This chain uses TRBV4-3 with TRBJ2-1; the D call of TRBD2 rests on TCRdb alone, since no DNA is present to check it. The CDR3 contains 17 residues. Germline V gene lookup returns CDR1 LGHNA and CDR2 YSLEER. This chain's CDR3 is CASSQDGRGGLYNEQFF.

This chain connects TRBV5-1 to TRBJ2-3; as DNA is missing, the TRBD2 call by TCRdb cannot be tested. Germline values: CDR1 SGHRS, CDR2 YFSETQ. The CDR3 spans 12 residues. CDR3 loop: CASSLPPDTQYF.

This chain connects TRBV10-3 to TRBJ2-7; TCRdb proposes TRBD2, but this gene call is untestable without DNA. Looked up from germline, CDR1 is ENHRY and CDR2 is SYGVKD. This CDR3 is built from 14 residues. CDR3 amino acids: CAAGGTARLYEQYF.

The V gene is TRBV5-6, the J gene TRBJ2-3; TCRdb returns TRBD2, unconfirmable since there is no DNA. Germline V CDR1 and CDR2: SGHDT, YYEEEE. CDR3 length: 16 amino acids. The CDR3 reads CASSSETSGSSDTQYF.

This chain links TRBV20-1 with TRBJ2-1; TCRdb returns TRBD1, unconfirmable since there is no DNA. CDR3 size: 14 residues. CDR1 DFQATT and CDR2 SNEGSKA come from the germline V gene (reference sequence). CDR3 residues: CSARDRTGNNEQFF.

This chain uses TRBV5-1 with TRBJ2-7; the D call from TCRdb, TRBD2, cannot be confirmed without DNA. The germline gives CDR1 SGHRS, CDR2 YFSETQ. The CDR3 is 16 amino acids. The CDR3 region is CASSLGGGKRAYEQYF.

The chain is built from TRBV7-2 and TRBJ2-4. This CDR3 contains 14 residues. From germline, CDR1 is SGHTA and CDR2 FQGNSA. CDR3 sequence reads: CASSPQVDKNIQYF.

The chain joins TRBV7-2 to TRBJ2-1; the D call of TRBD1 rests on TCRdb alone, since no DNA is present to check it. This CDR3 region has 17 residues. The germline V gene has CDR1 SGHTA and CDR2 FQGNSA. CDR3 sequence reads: CASSPQPRTGTIDEQFF.

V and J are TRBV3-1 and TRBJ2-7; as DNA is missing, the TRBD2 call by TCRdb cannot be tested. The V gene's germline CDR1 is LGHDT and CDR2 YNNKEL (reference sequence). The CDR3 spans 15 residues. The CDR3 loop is CASSQAGRQYYEQYF.

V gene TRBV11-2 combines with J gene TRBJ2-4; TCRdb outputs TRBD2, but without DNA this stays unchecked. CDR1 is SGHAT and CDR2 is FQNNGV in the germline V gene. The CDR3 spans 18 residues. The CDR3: CASSLRLAGDRAKNIQYF.

The CDR3 sequence: CAIKMETASPLHF. The V gene is TRBV10-3, the J gene TRBJ1-6; TCRdb proposes TRBD1, but this gene call is untestable without DNA. The CDR3 consists of 13 residues. Germline V gene lookup returns CDR1 ENHRY and CDR2 SYGVKD.

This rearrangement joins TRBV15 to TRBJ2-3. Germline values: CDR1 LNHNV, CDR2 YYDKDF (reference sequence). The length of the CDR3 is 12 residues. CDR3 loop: CATSRVGDTQYF.

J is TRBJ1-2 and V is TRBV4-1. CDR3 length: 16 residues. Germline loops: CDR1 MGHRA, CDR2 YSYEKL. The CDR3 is CASSQEAGGLFMGYTF.

CDR3 residues: CASSYLEGMRGYTF. The rearrangement joins TRBV6-5 to TRBJ1-2. Germline V gene sequence: CDR1 MNHEY, CDR2 SVGAGI. The CDR3 extends over 14 amino acids.

The chain's CDR3 is CSARRAGNYGYTF. The J gene is TRBJ1-2, the V gene TRBV20-1; TCRdb calls TRBD1, which cannot be checked without DNA. This CDR3 region has 13 residues. Per the germline V gene, CDR1 is DFQATT and CDR2 is SNEGSKA (reference sequence).

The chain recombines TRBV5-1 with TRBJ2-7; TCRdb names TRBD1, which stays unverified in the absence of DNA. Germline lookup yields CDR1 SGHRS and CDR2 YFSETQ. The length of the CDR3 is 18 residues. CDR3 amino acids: CASSSGTGEIWGVYEQYF. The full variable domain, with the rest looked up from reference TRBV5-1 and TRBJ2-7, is KAGVTQTPRYLIKTRGQQVTLSCSPISGHRSVSWYQQTPGQGLQFLFEYFSETQRNKGNFPGRFSGRQFSNSRSEMNVSTLELGDSALYLCASSSGTGEIWGVYEQYFGPGTRLTVT.

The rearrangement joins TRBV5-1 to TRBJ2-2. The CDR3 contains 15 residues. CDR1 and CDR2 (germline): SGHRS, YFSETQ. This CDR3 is CASSLPSGNTGELFF.

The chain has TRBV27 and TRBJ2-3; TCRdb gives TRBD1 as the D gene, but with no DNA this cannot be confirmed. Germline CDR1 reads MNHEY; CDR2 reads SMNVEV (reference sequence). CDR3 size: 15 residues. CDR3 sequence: CASSLRQGDTDTQYF.

This CDR3 is CASSEFSGGADTQYF. This chain uses TRBV11-2 with TRBJ2-3; the D call of TRBD2 rests on TCRdb alone, since no DNA is present to check it. The CDR3 runs to 15 residues. From germline, CDR1 is SGHAT and CDR2 FQNNGV.